These 14 T cell receptor beta chains originate from one sample sequenced in a study of cytomegalovirus exposure and HLA in healthy donors. TCRdb keeps only in-frame clones here, not all; method: immunoSEQ multiplex PCR. The sample carries approximately 300,000 clones, roughly 88% recorded once. Sample: PBMCs. Every receptor here comes from a woman between 18 and 30 years old in good health and CMV-seronegative.

In regard to this clone: The sample carries other DNA sequences with the same CDR3. J is TRBJ2-7 and V is TRBV18; 8 bases match TRBD2. J was trimmed by 3 bases and V by 3 bases; bases with no gene match: 7. The CDR3 contains 15 residues. Germline V CDR1 and CDR2: KGHSH, LQKENI. CDR3 DNA sequence: TGTGCCAGCTCACCCGCAGGACTAGCAAACTACGAGCAGTACTTC. Protein product: CASSPAGLANYEQYF.

CDR3 sequence reads: CASSESPQRVVHEQYF. DNA of the CDR3: TGTGCCAGCAGTGAATCCCCCCAGCGGGTTGTCCACGAGCAGTACTTC. The V gene is TRBV2, the J gene TRBJ2-7; D may be TRBD2 (6 bases). Germline V CDR1 and CDR2: SNHLY, FYNNEI. V gave up 2 bases and J gave up 5 bases, with 19 bases separating them. CDR3 length equals 16 residues.

This chain connects TRBV7-9 to TRBJ2-7, with 7 bases fitting TRBD1. CDR3 length: 15 residues. The V segment lost 3 bases and the J segment 0 bases; nucleotides outside the gene matches: 5. CDR1 is SEHNR and CDR2 is FQNEAQ in the germline V gene (reference sequence). The CDR3 here is CASSFVQGDSYEQYF. CDR3 coding DNA: TGTGCCAGCAGCTTCGTTCAGGGGGACTCCTACGAGCAGTACTTC.

This clone showed up just a few times. The gene calls are TRBV7-6 and TRBJ2-5; D possibly corresponds to TRBD1 (5 bases). The CDR3 has 14 residues. Germline CDR1 and CDR2: SGHVS and FNYEAQ. V was clipped by 1 base and J by 0 bases, with 6 bases between them. CDR3 DNA: TGTGCCAGCAGCTTAGGACAGTACCAAGAGACCCAGTACTTC. Translation gives CASSLGQYQETQYF.

As for this clone: The same CDR3 arises from other DNA sequences in this sample as well. This sequence joins TRBV13 and TRBJ2-7; 7 bases map to TRBD1. The CDR3 spans 13 residues. Germline CDR1 PRHDT, CDR2 FYEKMQ (reference sequence). The trim removed 5 bases at V and 3 bases at J, leaving 4 bases unmatched. The CDR3 nucleotides are TGTGCCAGCAGCCCAAGGGACAGCTACGAGCAGTACTTC. Amino acid sequence: CASSPRDSYEQYF.

The chain carries TRBV5-5 and TRBJ2-3; D ambiguous. Trimming removed 7 bases at V and 2 bases at J, with 14 bases between. There are 14 residues in the CDR3. Germline assignment: CDR1 SGHKS and CDR2 YYEKEE (reference sequence). CDR3 coding DNA: TGTGCCAGCCGTCGACTTATGAACACAGATACGCAGTATTTT. This encodes CASRRLMNTDTQYF. Combining the CDR3 with reference TRBV5-5 and TRBJ2-3 gives the whole variable domain DAGVTQSPTHLIKTRGQQVTLRCSPISGHKSVSWYQQVLGQGPQFIFQYYEKEERGRGNFPDRFSARQFPNYSSELNVNALLLGDSALYLCASRRLMNTDTQYFGPGTRLTVL.

This chain links TRBV2 with TRBJ2-2; possible D gene TRBD1, 6 bases. The CDR3 is 15 residues long. Germline V gene data show CDR1 as SNHLY and CDR2 as FYNNEI. V gave up 6 bases and J gave up 1 base, with 12 bases separating them. CDR3 sequence reads: CASSGQTGNTGELFF. CDR3 in DNA: TGTGCCAGCAGCGGACAGACAGGGAACACCGGGGAGCTGTTTTTT.

The genes are TRBV7-2 and TRBJ1-4; tentatively, D is TRBD1 (5 bases). CDR3 length: 17 amino acids. Looked up from germline, CDR1 is SGHTA and CDR2 is FQGNSA. Trimming pared 5 bases from V and 4 bases from J, leaving 20 bases between. CDR3 residues: CASSPRGSGNFNEKLFF. The CDR3 DNA sequence: TGTGCCAGCAGCCCCCGGGGGAGTGGAAACTTTAATGAAAAACTGTTTTTT.

Only a few counts were recorded for this clone. V is TRBV2 and J is TRBJ2-1, with D perhaps TRBD1 (6 bases). Germline V lookup: CDR1 SNHLY, CDR2 FYNNEI. Deletions cut 5 bases from V and 3 bases from J, with 8 bases between. The CDR3 extends over 13 amino acids. This CDR3 is CASSWDNYNEQFF. CDR3 nucleotides: TGTGCCAGCAGTTGGGACAACTACAATGAGCAGTTCTTC.

V is TRBV27 and J is TRBJ2-7, with 7 nucleotides matching TRBD1. Per germline, CDR1 MNHEY and CDR2 SMNVEV (reference sequence). The V and J ends lost 5 bases and 3 bases, in that order; junction bases with no gene match: 13. The CDR3 sequence is 16 residues long. This CDR3 reads CASSTRQGQTGYEQYF. In DNA form, the CDR3 reads TGTGCCAGCAGTACACGACAGGGTCAGACTGGCTACGAGCAGTACTTC.

V and J are TRBV6-5 and TRBJ1-1; D uncertain. This CDR3 contains 15 residues. Germline values: CDR1 MNHEY, CDR2 SVGAGI. V lost 0 bases to trimming and J lost 0 bases, with 8 bases between them. DNA of the CDR3: TGTGCCAGCAGTTACTCGTATTCCGTGAACACTGAAGCTTTCTTT. Translated, it gives CASSYSYSVNTEAFF.

V usage is TRBV4-3 and J usage is TRBJ2-2; 7 bases match TRBD2. The CDR3 runs to 17 residues. V lost 0 bases and J lost 1; bases outside the gene matches: 5. CDR1 and CDR2 (germline): LGHNA, YSLEER. The CDR3 sequence: CASSQDGLAVNTGELFF. As DNA, the CDR3 is TGCGCCAGCAGCCAAGACGGGCTAGCGGTGAACACCGGGGAGCTGTTTTTT.

This sequence joins TRBV4-2 and TRBJ2-7, with 10 bases matching TRBD1. CDR1 LGHNA and CDR2 YNFKEQ come from the germline V gene. Trimming removed 3 bases from V and 3 bases from J; junction bases left unmatched: 8. The CDR3 is 16 residues long. CDR3 DNA sequence: TGTGCCAGCAGCCATCCCGGGGGGACAGGGGTCTACGAGCAGTACTTC. Translation gives CASSHPGGTGVYEQYF.

In nucleotides, the CDR3 is TGTGCCAGCAAGACAGGGGGGCAAGGTTGGGAGCAGTACTTC. This gives the protein CASKTGGQGWEQYF. J is TRBJ2-7 and V is TRBV6-6; TRBD1 matches at 9 bases. CDR1 is MNHNY, CDR2 SVGAGI, per germline (reference sequence). This CDR3 has 14 amino acids. The trim removed 7 bases at V and 7 bases at J, leaving 11 bases unmatched.